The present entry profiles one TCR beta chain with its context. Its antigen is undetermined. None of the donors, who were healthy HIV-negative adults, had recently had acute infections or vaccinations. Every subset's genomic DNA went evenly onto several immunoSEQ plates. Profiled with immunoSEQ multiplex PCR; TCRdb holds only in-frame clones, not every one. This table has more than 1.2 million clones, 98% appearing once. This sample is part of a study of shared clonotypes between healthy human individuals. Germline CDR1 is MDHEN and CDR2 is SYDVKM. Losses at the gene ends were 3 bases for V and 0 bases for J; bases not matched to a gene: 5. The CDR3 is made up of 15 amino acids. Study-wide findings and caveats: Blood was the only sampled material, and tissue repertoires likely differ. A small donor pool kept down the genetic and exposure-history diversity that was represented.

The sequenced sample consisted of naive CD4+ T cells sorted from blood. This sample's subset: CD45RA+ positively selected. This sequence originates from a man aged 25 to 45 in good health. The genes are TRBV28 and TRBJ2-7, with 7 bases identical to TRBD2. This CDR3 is CASSFLTGGSYEQYF. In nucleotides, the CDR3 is TGTGCCAGCAGTTTTTTAACGGGAGGCTCCTACGAGCAGTACTTC. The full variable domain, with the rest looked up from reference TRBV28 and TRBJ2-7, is DVKVTQSSRYLVKRTGEKVFLECVQDMDHENMFWYRQDPGLGLRLIYFSYDVKMKEKGDIPEGYSVSREKKERFSLILESASTNQTSMYLCASSFLTGGSYEQYFGPGTRLTVT.